This paragraph covers one TCR beta chain sequence. This clonotype was counted only a few times. Its antigen is unknown. There are no base qualities to consult, and no much larger clone falls within one base. The donors were around 39 Caucasian individuals from Russia, aged roughly 6 to 100 years, who were systemically healthy. Around 9.7 milliliters of peripheral blood were collected from each donor into EDTA-treated Vacutainer tubes. PBMCs were isolated by Ficoll-Paque density-gradient centrifugation, with at least 6.5 million obtained per sample. Trizol reagent was used to extract total RNA from PBMCs, with at least 5.5 micrograms per sample. Naive CD45RAhigh/CD27high T cell percentages were measured by flow cytometry on a PBMC aliquot from every donor. This specimen comes from a study of blood T cells in healthy people across ages (dated by TCRdb to between 2015 and 2017). At the level of the whole study: Template switching captured roughly one uniquely barcoded TCR beta cDNA molecule per two T cells in model experiments. Age-related changes in TCR beta repertoire diversity were measured in the study by deep sequencing normalized with unique cDNA molecular identifiers. Four age groups were formed from the donors: young (average about 16 years), middle-aged (more than 35), aged (62) and long-lived (82). To avoid experimental bias, donors of different ages were distributed randomly across sequencing lanes. Using the same blood draw, the study looked at two additional independent replicas of 1 million unique cDNA reads for two donors, one aged 18 to 30 and the other aged 80 or older. Study-wide conclusions, independent of this receptor: Total diversity estimates from one million sequenced T cells were considered lower bounds and underestimates. Compared with the aged group, the long-lived group had more naive CD4+ T cells, fewer expanded clones and increased TCR diversity, a pattern suggesting age selection. There was a strong correlation between observed TCR beta diversity and the percentage of naive T cells measured by flow cytometry. Observed TCR beta diversity per million T cells fell roughly linearly with age, and a significant reduction was already apparent by age around 44. Since profiling was done on bulk unsorted PBMCs, naive and antigen-experienced compartments could not be conclusively compared. Because donor CMV infection status was unknown, age-related changes in expanded clonotypes were potentially confounded.

Library creation used 5' RACE. Sequencing took place on an Illumina HiSeq 2500. A second PCR of roughly 7 to 11 cycles was performed with a sample-barcoded 5' primer and a J-beta primer mix. A unique molecular identifier was introduced onto each TCR beta cDNA molecule by a template-switch 5' adaptor carrying 12 random nucleotides. Each sample yielded at least 3 million CDR3-containing paired-end reads. All of the RNA was converted into first-strand cDNA using the Mint cDNA synthesis kit, with a TRBC-specific oligonucleotide serving as the primer. All cDNA was treated with uracil-DNA glycosylase and then went through a first 18-cycle PCR with the universal primers M1SS and BC2_uni_R. In the paper's pipeline: For normalization, 1 million high-quality reads, each with a distinct molecular identifier, were randomly selected from each sample. Instead of being binned into consensus sequences, reads with shared molecular identifiers were discarded. MiTCR, with a Q25 quality threshold and the strictest error-elimination algorithm, was used for CDR3 identification, clonotype clustering and error correction. A nonparametric unseen species model using Euler transformation provided a lower-bound estimate of total TCR beta diversity. Using fastp at Q25 and MiXCR, TCRdb reprocessed the public reads and kept productive beta chains. Merged by CDR3 protein, the rows form single entries marked with the most common genes and DNA. These V and J calls originate from TCRdb's pipeline instead of the authors' own analysis. Recorded for this sample are fewer than 1.5 million distinct CDR3 sequences; roughly 45% of them occurred a single time. The ten largest clones capture roughly 8.2% of the sample.

This clonotype originated in a woman aged 18-29 years in good health. Sequencing was carried out using blood.

CDR3 protein: CSARGGGGNTEAFF. The sequence in DNA is TGCAGTGCTAGGGGGGGAGGGGGGAACACTGAAGCTTTCTTT. The chain is encoded by TRBV20-1 joined to TRBJ1-1; D gene: possibly TRBD1, on 6 matching bases. A distance of 12 bases separates the germline ends of V and J, which lose 3 bases and 1 base respectively. Its CDR3 holds 14 amino acids, cysteine through phenylalanine. Left in the record is the CDR3 DNA by itself, 42 bases read in frame from the first base. The germline V gene (reference sequence) yields DFQATT for CDR1 and SNEGSKA for CDR2.